The sequence of this T cell receptor beta chain was determined in a study of Graves' ophthalmopathy and Graves' hyperthyroidism. Overall study results and limits: Blood was where most expanded thyroid clonotypes above 0.001 frequency also turned up.

Amplified material comprised TCR beta CDR3 regions derived from RNA transcripts. An initial RT-PCR round employing HTBI primers preceded a second-round multiplex PCR. Using its own MiXCR run on the multiplex PCR reads, TCRdb lists one record per CDR3 protein. Here the sample spans around 1,000,000 distinct CDR3 sequences, roughly 35% being singletons. Patients were excluded if they had other autoimmune diseases or uncontrolled infections, and likewise if pregnancy or lactation applied. The diagnostic workup employed clinical symptoms, serum thyroxine, TRAb, thyroid ultrasound and orbital computed tomography. As to this clonotype: What it binds is not known.

Germline assignment: CDR1 DFQATT and CDR2 SNEGSKA (reference sequence). Trimming stripped 2 bases from V and 7 bases from J, with 14 bases between. This CDR3 has 14 amino acids. The clonotype originates from an adult man with Graves' hyperthyroidism. The chain links TRBV20-1 to TRBJ2-2, with D tentatively TRBD2 (6 bases). Sample: peripheral blood or thyroid tissue (not recorded which). The CDR3 loop is CSARKIVAVGELFF. In DNA form, the CDR3 reads TGCAGTGCTAGAAAGATTGTAGCGGTCGGGGAGCTGTTTTTT.